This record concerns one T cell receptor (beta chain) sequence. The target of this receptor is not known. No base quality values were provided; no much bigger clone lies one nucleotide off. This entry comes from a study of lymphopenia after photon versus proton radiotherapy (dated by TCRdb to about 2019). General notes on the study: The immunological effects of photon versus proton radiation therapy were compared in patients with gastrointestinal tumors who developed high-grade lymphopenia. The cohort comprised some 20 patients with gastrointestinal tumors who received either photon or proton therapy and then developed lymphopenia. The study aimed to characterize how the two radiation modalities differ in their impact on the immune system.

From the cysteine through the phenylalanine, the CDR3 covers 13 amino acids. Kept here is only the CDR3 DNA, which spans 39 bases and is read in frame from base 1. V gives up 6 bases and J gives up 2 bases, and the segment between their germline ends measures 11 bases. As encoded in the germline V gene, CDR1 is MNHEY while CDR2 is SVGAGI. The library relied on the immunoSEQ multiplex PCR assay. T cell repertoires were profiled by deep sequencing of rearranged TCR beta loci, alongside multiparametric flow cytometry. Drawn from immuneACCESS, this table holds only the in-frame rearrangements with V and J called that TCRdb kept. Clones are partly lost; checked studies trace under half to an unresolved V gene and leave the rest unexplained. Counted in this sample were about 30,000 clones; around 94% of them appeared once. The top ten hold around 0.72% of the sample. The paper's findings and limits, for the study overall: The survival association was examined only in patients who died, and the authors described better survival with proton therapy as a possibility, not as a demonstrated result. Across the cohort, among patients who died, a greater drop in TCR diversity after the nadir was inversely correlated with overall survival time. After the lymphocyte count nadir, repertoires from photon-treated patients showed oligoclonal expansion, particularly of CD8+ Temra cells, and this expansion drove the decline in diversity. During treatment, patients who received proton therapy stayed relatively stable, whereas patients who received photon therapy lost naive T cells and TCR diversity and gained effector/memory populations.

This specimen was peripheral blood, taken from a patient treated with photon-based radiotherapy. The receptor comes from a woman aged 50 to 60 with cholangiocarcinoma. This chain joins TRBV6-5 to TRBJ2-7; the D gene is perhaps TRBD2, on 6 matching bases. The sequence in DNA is TGTGCCAGCAGACCGGGAGCACCCTACGAGCAGTACTTC. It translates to CASRPGAPYEQYF.